The 7 T cell receptor beta chains in this list originate from one sample, sequenced in a study of T cells in Graves' hyperthyroidism and ophthalmopathy. Researchers amplified the TCR beta CDR3 regions from RNA transcripts. The TCR CDR3 first-round RT-PCR relied on the HTBI primer set. TCRdb itself ran the multiplex PCR reads through MiXCR, one entry per CDR3 protein. The sample gives around 600,000 distinct CDR3 sequences, roughly 14% of which show up once; 7.3% is in the top ten. The sequenced sample was blood. All receptors come from a woman aged 30 to 39 with Graves' hyperthyroidism.

This clonotype was recorded at least ten times. The rearrangement joins TRBV5-1 to TRBJ2-1, with 7 bases identical to TRBD2. Germline CDR1 is SGHRS and CDR2 is YFSETQ. The CDR3 loop spans 15 amino acids. The ends lost 0 bases at V and 5 bases at J; junction bases unmatched: 5. This CDR3 is CASSLGLADHNEQFF. The DNA of the CDR3 is TGCGCCAGCAGCTTGGGTCTAGCGGACCACAATGAGCAGTTCTTC.

Many counts were recorded for this clonotype. The CDR3 region is CASSLVGAYEQYF. In DNA, the CDR3 is TGTGCCAGCAGCTTAGTAGGGGCCTACGAGCAGTACTTC. This chain connects TRBV27 to TRBJ2-7; D may be TRBD1 (5 bases). V lost 6 bases to trimming and J lost 2 bases, with 11 bases between them. From germline, CDR1 is MNHEY and CDR2 SMNVEV (reference sequence). The CDR3 extends over 13 amino acids.

This clonotype occurred many times. V gene TRBV12-3 or TRBV12-4 combines with J gene TRBJ2-7, with 10 bases identical to TRBD1. V lost 6 bases, J lost 5 bases, and 13 bases stayed unmatched. This CDR3 contains 16 residues. CDR3 residues: CASSNLGQGSFHEQYF. The DNA for the CDR3 is TGTGCCAGCAGCAACCTGGGACAGGGGTCTTTCCACGAGCAGTACTTC.

This clonotype came up many times. The gene calls are TRBV3-1 and TRBJ1-2, with D possibly TRBD1 on 5 matching bases. V was cut by 0 bases and J by 3 bases, with 14 bases left in between. CDR1 LGHDT and CDR2 YNNKEL come from the germline V gene (reference sequence). The CDR3 runs to 16 residues. Here the CDR3 reads CASSQDLVGRDYGYTF. CDR3 sequence (DNA): TGTGCCAGCAGCCAAGATCTGGTAGGCAGGGACTATGGCTACACCTTC.

For this clonotype: One base away lies a much larger clone, so this may be a sequencing read error. This CDR3 is CASSQGTSGTTYNEQFF. DNA of the CDR3: TGTGCCAGCTCACAGGGGACTAGCGGGACGACCTACAATGAGCAGTTCTTC. The chain joins TRBV18 to TRBJ2-1; 13 bases fit TRBD2. Germline trimming cut 4 bases from V and 2 bases from J; bases unmatched to any gene: 5. The length of the CDR3 is 17 residues. CDR1 is KGHSH, CDR2 LQKENI, per germline.

This clonotype was recorded a few times. V is TRBV6-1 and J is TRBJ1-2; D remains unclear. The V and J ends lost 6 bases and 4 bases respectively, with 12 bases between them. This CDR3 is built from 13 residues. Per germline, CDR1 MNHNS and CDR2 SASEGT. The CDR3 coding sequence is TGTGCCAGCAGAAAGACGGAAATCTATGGCTACACCTTC. Translation gives CASRKTEIYGYTF.

With regard to this clonotype: A clone one base away is much larger, so this may be a read error. V gene TRBV12-3 or TRBV12-4 combines with J gene TRBJ2-7, with D uncertain. The CDR3 totals 14 residues. DNA for the CDR3: TGTGCCAGCAGCTCCGAACCAGCTTCCTACGGGCAGTACTTC. Its protein is CASSSEPASYGQYF.